The T cell receptor (beta chain) under discussion was sequenced for a study of blood T cell repertoires in COVID-19. Study context: Some COVID-19 samples were acute and others convalescent; all came from the United States, Italy and Spain. PBMCs, B-cell-depleted T cells, or T cells were the source of the cDNA or gDNA that made up the material.

Original data processing: Amplification of reference gene primers was used by the study to estimate nucleated cell counts. Generated by immunoSEQ multiplex PCR, the TCRdb table keeps only in-frame clones and is missing some. The V and J calls and clone size come from that table; D and trimming were worked out from the DNA. The table includes 380,000 or so clones, about 89% detected once. Germline CDR1 is SNHLY and CDR2 is FYNNEI. This CDR3 spans 13 amino acids. The V and J ends lost 10 bases and 0 bases, in that order; junction bases with no gene match: 4. The chain joins TRBV2 to TRBJ2-3; 7 bases match TRBD2. The sample comprised peripheral blood. The clonotype originates from a man aged 40-49 years with acute or convalescent COVID-19. In DNA form, the CDR3 reads TGTGCCATCCTAGCGGTAAGCACAGATACGCAGTATTTT. Its translation is CAILAVSTDTQYF.